Below, 9 T cell receptor beta chains from the same sample are listed, as sequenced in a study of cytotoxic CD8 clonotypes in ibrutinib-treated CLL. Generated by immunoSEQ multiplex PCR, the TCRdb table keeps only in-frame clones and is missing some. The sample holds more than 110,000 clones, about 91% seen once. Sequences were derived from PBMCs, sampled after 12 months of ibrutinib treatment. The receptors derive from a human donor with chronic lymphocytic leukemia.

This chain connects TRBV29-1 to TRBJ1-1; perhaps TRBD1 as D (5 bases). The V gene lost 7 bases and the J gene lost 8 bases, with 14 bases spanning the gap. Germline V gene sequence: CDR1 SQVTM, CDR2 ANQGSEA. The CDR3 totals 11 residues. This CDR3 reads CSGVWDPEAFF. The CDR3 region has the DNA TGCAGCGGGGTATGGGACCCCGAAGCTTTCTTT.

V usage is TRBV11-2 and J usage is TRBJ2-7, with TRBD1 identical over 10 bases. The CDR3 consists of 15 residues. Germline lookup yields CDR1 SGHAT and CDR2 FQNNGV. The ends lost 4 bases at V and 2 bases at J; junction bases unmatched: 5. The CDR3 nucleotides read TGTGCCAGCAGCTACGGACAGGGGGTAGCCTACGAGCAGTACTTC. Translated: CASSYGQGVAYEQYF.

The rearrangement joins TRBV29-1 to TRBJ2-1; 12 bases agree with TRBD2. The CDR3 is 21 amino acids. Per germline, CDR1 SQVTM and CDR2 ANQGSEA. V shed 1 base and J 4 bases; nucleotides not matched to a gene: 20. The CDR3 spells CSVEAFWIGTSGHGIYNEQFF. CDR3 nucleotide sequence: TGCAGCGTTGAAGCCTTTTGGATCGGGACTAGCGGGCATGGGATTTACAATGAGCAGTTCTTC.

The chain carries TRBV27 and TRBJ2-3, with D perhaps TRBD1 (5 bases). The germline V and J ends were trimmed by 4 bases and 3 bases, with 23 bases remaining between them. Germline values: CDR1 MNHEY, CDR2 SMNVEV (reference sequence). This CDR3 is built from 18 residues. The CDR3 nucleotides are TGTGCCAGCAGTTCACCCCAAGGGGCTGGCTGGAGAACAGATACGCAGTATTTT. Translation gives CASSSPQGAGWRTDTQYF.

The J gene is TRBJ2-7, the V gene TRBV4-1, with D tentatively TRBD1 (6 bases). Germline loops: CDR1 MGHRA, CDR2 YSYEKL. The CDR3 runs 16 residues. With 0 bases removed from V and 0 bases from J, the gap between germline ends came to 12 bases. The DNA for the CDR3 is TGCGCCAGCAGCCAAGAAAGGACAGTTAGCTCCTACGAGCAGTACTTC. It is translated as CASSQERTVSSYEQYF.

V gene TRBV19 combines with J gene TRBJ1-2, with 7 bases lining up with TRBD1. The V segment lost 4 bases and the J segment 8 bases; nucleotides outside the gene matches: 7. Germline V CDR1 and CDR2: LNHDA, SQIVND (reference sequence). The CDR3 totals 13 residues. The CDR3 nucleotides are TGTGCCAGTAGTAGACTACAGGGGAGCGGCTACACCTTC. Encoded protein: CASSRLQGSGYTF.

The rearrangement joins TRBV23-1 to TRBJ1-2, with D possibly matching TRBD1 (5 bases). TRBV23-1 is assigned to the ORF class and has an uncertain function. CDR3 size: 14 residues. The ends were cut back, 6 bases at V and 0 bases at J, with 11 bases in the middle. CDR3 protein: CASSGHRTNYGYTF. As DNA, the CDR3 is TGCGCCAGCAGCGGACACCGAACTAACTATGGCTACACCTTC.

V usage is TRBV7-9 and J usage is TRBJ2-5, with 9 bases matching TRBD2. The CDR3 runs to 16 residues. With 5 bases clipped from V and 5 bases from J, the junction kept 12 bases outside the gene matches. Germline V gene data show CDR1 as SEHNR and CDR2 as FQNEAQ (reference sequence). The CDR3 is CASSGYVREGMETQYF. In nucleotides, the CDR3 is TGTGCCAGCAGCGGATATGTGCGGGAGGGCATGGAGACCCAGTACTTC.

The chain combines TRBV5-6 with TRBJ2-5; D remains unclear. V was clipped by 2 bases and J by 2 bases, with 1 base between them. The CDR3 totals 11 residues. Germline loops: CDR1 SGHDT, CDR2 YYEEEE. The CDR3 DNA reads TGTGCCAGCAGCTTTCAAGAGACCCAGTACTTC. Protein product: CASSFQETQYF.